Presented here are 25 T cell receptor beta chains from one specimen sequenced in a study of T-cell memory formation after mild COVID-19. A single record per CDR3 protein comes from TCRdb applying MiXCR to the 5' RACE reads. The sample includes about 270,000 distinct CDR3 sequences, around 15% of them seen just once. The specimen sequenced was PBMCs or a T cell subset sorted from them (not recorded which). These receptors originate from a man aged 18 to 30 who had mild COVID-19 (a few samples of this study predate the infection). Cell type and time point are not known.

This clonotype was seen a few times. The CDR3 carries no conserved terminal phenylalanine or tryptophan, so it likely arises from a read error. It is unclear where the CDR3 begins or ends on the DNA, so no DNA is shown, and the CDR3 is as TCRdb lists it. The genes are TRBV7-6 and TRBJ2-7; the table calls TRBD1, which could not be checked here. CDR1 and CDR2 (germline): SGHVS, FNYEAQ. The CDR3 length equals 9 residues, ends included. The CDR3 loop is CASSCNRGC.

The chain has TRBV6-2 or TRBV6-3 and TRBJ2-1, with D tentatively TRBD1 (5 bases). The V and J ends lost 6 bases and 0 bases respectively, with 12 bases between them. Germline V gene lookup returns CDR1 MNHEY and CDR2 SVGEGT. CDR3 length: 15 residues. The CDR3 loop is CASRVLDTSYNEQFF. In DNA, the CDR3 is TGTGCCAGCAGGGTTCTGGACACCTCCTACAATGAGCAGTTCTTC.

This clonotype was seen a few times. The chain couples TRBV29-1 to TRBJ2-5; D is unresolved. V gave up 2 bases and J gave up 14 bases, with 6 bases separating them. The germline V gene has CDR1 SQVTM and CDR2 ANQGSEA. This CDR3 region has 8 residues. The CDR3 nucleotides are TGCAGCGTTGAAACCCGTTACTTC. Translation gives CSVETRYF.

This clonotype was counted between two and nine times. The CDR3 reads CASSPLPGRNYEQYV. DNA of the CDR3: TGTGCCAGCAGTCCCCTCCCAGGTCGGAACTACGAGCAGTACGTC. The chain has TRBV27 and TRBJ2-7; D not resolved. V was trimmed by 5 bases and J by 3 bases, leaving 17 bases between them. This CDR3 contains 15 residues. Germline assignment: CDR1 MNHEY and CDR2 SMNVEV (reference sequence).

V is TRBV5-1 and J is TRBJ2-2; 7 nucleotides line up with TRBD1. CDR3 size: 16 residues. The V segment lost 2 bases and the J segment 6 bases; nucleotides outside the gene matches: 10. Per the germline V gene, CDR1 is SGHRS and CDR2 is YFSETQ. The CDR3 DNA sequence: TGCGCCAGCAGCTTTTTGCTACAGGGGAAGTCCGGGGAGCTGTTTTTT. Its protein is CASSFLLQGKSGELFF.

The chain carries TRBV5-1 and TRBJ2-2; D gene uncertain. The germline CDR1 and CDR2 sequences are SGHRS and YFSETQ. V lost 0 bases to trimming and J lost 4 bases, with 10 bases between them. CDR3 length equals 15 residues. The CDR3 reads CASSLDRAPTGELFF. In DNA form, the CDR3 reads TGCGCCAGCAGCTTGGACCGGGCCCCCACCGGGGAGCTGTTTTTT.

The sample holds a few counts of this clonotype. The rearrangement uses TRBV7-2 and TRBJ2-5, with 13 bases aligning to TRBD2. After removal of 3 bases from V and 5 bases from J, the junction contained 9 bases not matched to a gene. The CDR3 has 17 amino acids. CDR1 and CDR2 (germline): SGHTA, FQGNSA. The CDR3 DNA reads as TGTGCCAGCAGCTTCCTCGGACTAGCGGGGGTAGGGGAGACCCAGTACTTC. It is translated as CASSFLGLAGVGETQYF.

The rearrangement uses TRBV5-4 and TRBJ2-1; D possibly matches TRBD1 or TRBD2 (5 bases each). Germline V CDR1 and CDR2: SGHNT, YYREEE (reference sequence). CDR3 length: 14 residues. V lost 0 bases to trimming and J lost 9 bases, with 13 bases between them. The CDR3 nucleotides read TGTGCCAGCAGCTTGGTGGACAAGGCGGGTGAGCAGTTCTTC. As protein: CASSLVDKAGEQFF.

V usage is TRBV5-4 and J usage is TRBJ2-7, with D perhaps TRBD2 (5 bases). This CDR3 has 13 residues. V lost 2 bases, J lost 6 bases, and 12 bases lay in between. Germline lookup yields CDR1 SGHNT and CDR2 YYREEE (reference sequence). CDR3 residues: CASSFGEGSEQYF. The CDR3 DNA is TGTGCCAGCAGCTTCGGGGAAGGAAGCGAGCAGTACTTC.

In its sample, this clonotype was seen a few times. This chain connects TRBV12-3 or TRBV12-4 to TRBJ2-3; the D gene could be TRBD1 or TRBD2 (5 bases each). This CDR3 spans 16 amino acids. Trimming shortened V by 6 bases and J by 1 base, and 17 bases separated the two germline ends. The CDR3 loop is CASSQSKGTGTDTQYF. The CDR3, as DNA: TGTGCCAGCAGCCAATCGAAAGGGACCGGCACAGATACGCAGTATTTT.

The V call is TRBV12-3 or TRBV12-4, the J call TRBJ2-5; D is ambiguous. The V end was cut by 3 bases, the J end by 5 bases, with 13 bases between. The CDR3 extends over 14 amino acids. This chain's CDR3 is CASSFPDSRETQYF. CDR3 DNA: TGTGCCAGCAGTTTCCCCGACTCTAGGGAGACCCAGTACTTC.

This clonotype was seen repeatedly, ten times or more. V usage is TRBV5-4 and J usage is TRBJ2-7; D unclear. This CDR3 contains 14 residues. The V end was cut by 0 bases, the J end by 3 bases, with 10 bases between. Germline lookup yields CDR1 SGHNT and CDR2 YYREEE (reference sequence). DNA for the CDR3: TGTGCCAGCAGCTTGGATAGCAACAACTACGAGCAGTACGTC. Encoded protein: CASSLDSNNYEQYV.

The rearrangement joins TRBV6-2 or TRBV6-3 to TRBJ1-5; 7 bases fit TRBD1. The CDR3 extends over 16 amino acids. The V segment lost 4 bases and the J segment 0 bases; nucleotides outside the gene matches: 6. Germline lookup yields CDR1 MNHEY and CDR2 SVGEGT. The CDR3 spells CASSWRRGNSNQPQHF. For the CDR3, the DNA is TGTGCCAGCAGTTGGCGCAGGGGGAATAGCAATCAGCCCCAGCATTTT.

The sample holds a few counts of this clonotype. The chain carries TRBV12-3 or TRBV12-4 and TRBJ2-7; D possibly corresponds to TRBD2 (5 bases). The CDR3 is 14 residues long. V dropped 4 bases and J dropped 3 bases, with 13 bases sitting between them. The CDR3 region has the DNA TGTGCCAGCAGTTCCTCAGACGGGGTCTACGAGCAGTACTTC. Its protein product is CASSSSDGVYEQYF.

This clonotype was counted between two and nine times. V and J are TRBV30 and TRBJ2-7; 8 nucleotides align to TRBD1. V shed 5 bases, J shed 6 bases, and the junction held 9 bases outside the gene matches. The CDR3 covers 13 residues. In germline, CDR1 is GTSNPN, CDR2 SVGIG (reference sequence). CDR3 region: CAWQKQGASEQYF. The CDR3 region has the DNA TGTGCCTGGCAGAAGCAGGGGGCCTCCGAGCAGTACTTC. The entire variable domain, with the rest obtained from reference TRBV30 and TRBJ2-7, is as follows: SQTIHQWPATLVQPVGSPLSLECTVEGTSNPNLYWYRQAAGRGLQLLFYSVGIGQISSEVPQNLSASRPQDRQFILSSKKLLLSDSGFYLCAWQKQGASEQYFGPGTRLTVT.

This clonotype has a handful of counts. The chain joins TRBV7-9 to TRBJ2-3; 7 bases map to TRBD1. The ends lost 3 bases at V and 2 bases at J; junction bases unmatched: 2. This CDR3 has 14 residues. Per the germline V gene, CDR1 is SEHNR and CDR2 is FQNEAQ (reference sequence). DNA for the CDR3: TGTGCCAGCAGCTTGGGGACAGCCACAGATACGCAGTATTTT. It is translated as CASSLGTATDTQYF.

This clonotype was found many times. The chain is built from TRBV6-2 or TRBV6-3 and TRBJ2-1; 8 bases line up with TRBD2. CDR3 length: 15 amino acids. The germline gives CDR1 MNHEY, CDR2 SVGEGT. The trim removed 2 bases at V and 8 bases at J, leaving 8 bases unmatched. CDR3 coding DNA: TGTGCCAGCAGTTACGGTCGGGGGGGCAGGGATGAGCAGTTCTTC. Amino acid sequence: CASSYGRGGRDEQFF.

The chain recombines TRBV11-2 with TRBJ2-7; D ambiguous. Germline V gene sequence: CDR1 SGHAT, CDR2 FQNNGV. Trimming removed 3 bases at V and 6 bases at J, with 12 bases between. The CDR3 totals 13 residues. CDR3 in DNA: TGTGCCAGCAGCTTCGGCAGGAACCTCGAGCAGTACTTC. Translating it yields CASSFGRNLEQYF. Full variable domain (rest looked up from reference TRBV11-2 and TRBJ2-7): EAGVAQSPRYKIIEKRQSVAFWCNPISGHATLYWYQQILGQGPKLLIQFQNNGVVDDSQLPKDRFSAERLKGVDSTLKIQPAKLEDSAVYLCASSFGRNLEQYFGPGTRLTVT.

This clonotype was seen more than once but under ten times. The rearrangement joins TRBV9 to TRBJ2-3; 7 bases line up with TRBD2. The CDR3 has 16 residues. Losses at the gene ends were 0 bases for V and 2 bases for J; bases not matched to a gene: 6. CDR1 is SGDLS and CDR2 is YYNGEE in the germline V gene. The DNA for the CDR3 is TGTGCCAGCAGCGTAGCCCCAGCGGGGCCCACAGATACGCAGTATTTT. Its protein is CASSVAPAGPTDTQYF.

The gene calls are TRBV3-1 and TRBJ2-2, with a possible D match to TRBD2 (5 bases). Per germline, CDR1 LGHDT and CDR2 YNNKEL (reference sequence). The germline V and J ends were trimmed by 5 bases and 6 bases, with 13 bases remaining between them. The CDR3 is 14 residues long. Here the CDR3 DNA reads TGTGCCAGCAGCGCGTTTTCGGAGGCCGGGGAGCTGTTTTTT. As protein: CASSAFSEAGELFF.

This clonotype was picked up a small number of times. The V gene is TRBV5-1, the J gene TRBJ2-5; no clear D. The CDR3 loop spans 13 amino acids. V was trimmed by 2 bases and J by 1 base, leaving 6 bases between them. Germline V gene sequence: CDR1 SGHRS, CDR2 YFSETQ. The CDR3 region is CASSLSTQETQYF. The CDR3 DNA sequence: TGCGCCAGCAGCTTAAGCACCCAAGAGACCCAGTACTTC.

This clonotype was observed at least ten times. This sequence joins TRBV5-6 and TRBJ2-7; D is possibly TRBD1 (6 bases). The CDR3 runs 12 residues. From germline, CDR1 is SGHDT and CDR2 YYEEEE. Trimming shortened V by 4 bases and J by 4 bases, and 9 bases separated the two germline ends. The DNA for the CDR3 is TGTGCCAGCAGCATGGGGACATACGAGCAGTACGTC. As protein: CASSMGTYEQYV.

The gene calls are TRBV5-4 and TRBJ1-1, with D possibly matching TRBD1 (6 bases). CDR3 length equals 13 residues. The germline V gene has CDR1 SGHNT and CDR2 YYREEE (reference sequence). V lost 3 bases to trimming and J lost 5 bases, with 11 bases between them. CDR3 sequence (DNA): TGTGCCAGCAGCTCACCAGACAGGACTGAAGCTTTCTTT. This sequence encodes CASSSPDRTEAFF. The full variable domain, its missing parts supplied by reference TRBV5-4 and TRBJ1-1, is ETGVTQSPTHLIKTRGQQVTLRCSSQSGHNTVSWYQQALGQGPQFIFQYYREEENGRGNFPPRFSGLQFPNYSSELNVNALELDDSALYLCASSSPDRTEAFFGQGTRLTVV.

This clonotype was observed a handful of times. CDR3 loop: CASSPGEGGEAFF. The CDR3 DNA reads as TGTGCCAGCAGCCCCGGGGAAGGGGGTGAAGCTTTCTTT. J is TRBJ1-1 and V is TRBV9; TRBD1 is a possible D gene (6 bases). Per the germline V gene, CDR1 is SGDLS and CDR2 is YYNGEE. Deletions cut 4 bases from V and 7 bases from J, with 14 bases between. The CDR3 length is 13 residues.

The chain recombines TRBV5-1 with TRBJ2-5; D is ambiguous. The CDR3 extends over 15 amino acids. The germline V gene encodes CDR1 SGHRS and CDR2 YFSETQ. The V and J ends lost 4 bases and 2 bases respectively, with 15 bases between them. DNA of the CDR3: TGCGCCAGCAGCCCATCTCAGGCGCCGCAAGAGACCCAGTACTTC. It is translated as CASSPSQAPQETQYF.